The 10 T cell receptor beta chains below all came from one sample that was sequenced in a study of cytomegalovirus exposure and HLA in healthy donors. Clones were sequenced by immunoSEQ multiplex PCR, and TCRdb holds only the in-frame ones, with some missing. This sample has hundreds of thousands of clones, with 90% found just once. The sequencing sample was made of PBMCs. These receptors were collected from a woman in her 30s in good health and CMV-seronegative.

The chain employs TRBV6-5 and TRBJ2-3; D gene uncertain. V lost 2 bases, J lost 4 bases, and 7 bases lay in between. The length of the CDR3 is 13 residues. Germline CDR1 MNHEY, CDR2 SVGAGI. The CDR3: CASSYRDADTQYF. The CDR3 DNA follows: TGTGCCAGCAGTTACAGGGATGCAGATACGCAGTATTTT.

V usage is TRBV7-9 and J usage is TRBJ1-1; no firm D call. CDR3 length equals 15 residues. Trimming left V 5 bases short and J 2 bases short, with 15 bases between. The germline V gene encodes CDR1 SEHNR and CDR2 FQNEAQ (reference sequence). The CDR3 DNA follows: TGTGCCAGCAGCCAAAGACAAAGCGGAAACACTGAAGCTTTCTTT. Its protein is CASSQRQSGNTEAFF. The full variable domain, completed using reference TRBV7-9 and TRBJ1-1, is DTGVSQNPRHKITKRGQNVTFRCDPISEHNRLYWYRQTLGQGPEFLTYFQNEAQLEKSRLLSDRFSAERPKGSFSTLEIQRTEQGDSAMYLCASSQRQSGNTEAFFGQGTRLTVV.

CDR3 sequence (DNA): TGTGCCAGCAGGACGGACAGCAATCAGCCCCAGCATTTT. Amino acid sequence: CASRTDSNQPQHF. The chain couples TRBV6-1 to TRBJ1-5; D unresolved. The CDR3 is 13 residues long. CDR1 is MNHNS, CDR2 SASEGT, per germline. Trimming shortened V by 6 bases and J by 1 base, and 7 bases separated the two germline ends.

This clone was observed a few times. This sequence joins TRBV27 and TRBJ2-7, with 7 bases that match TRBD1. V shed 8 bases, J shed 7 bases, and the junction held 11 bases outside the gene matches. Germline V gives CDR1 MNHEY, CDR2 SMNVEV (reference sequence). CDR3 length: 13 residues. The DNA for the CDR3 is TGTGCCAGCCTGGGTGAGGGGGCTGGGGAGCAGTACTTC. Translating it yields CASLGEGAGEQYF.

The V gene is TRBV28, the J gene TRBJ1-5, with TRBD1 as a possible D gene (5 bases). There are 13 residues in the CDR3. The ends were cut back, 3 bases at V and 6 bases at J, with 9 bases in the middle. Germline assignment: CDR1 MDHEN and CDR2 SYDVKM. For the CDR3, the DNA is TGTGCCAGCAGTTTCCAGGGAAGTCAGCCCCAGCATTTT. It codes for CASSFQGSQPQHF.

The J gene is TRBJ2-1, the V gene TRBV27, with a tentative D call TRBD2 (5 bases). Germline lookup yields CDR1 MNHEY and CDR2 SMNVEV (reference sequence). V gave up 2 bases and J gave up 4 bases, with 9 bases separating them. This CDR3 region has 14 residues. The CDR3 DNA reads TGTGCCAGCAGTTTACAGCGGAAATACAATGAGCAGTTCTTC. This codes for CASSLQRKYNEQFF.

The sample holds a few counts of this clone. V is TRBV10-3 and J is TRBJ2-7; 8 bases align to TRBD1. Per germline, CDR1 ENHRY and CDR2 SYGVKD. The CDR3 has 15 amino acids. V dropped 6 bases and J dropped 1; count of bases not matched to a gene: 8. In DNA form, the CDR3 reads TGTGCCATCAGGCCCGGCAGGACAGGGTCCTACGAGCAGTACTTC. Translated, it gives CAIRPGRTGSYEQYF.

The V call is TRBV27, the J call TRBJ1-2, with TRBD1 matching 8 bases. This CDR3 spans 16 amino acids. Germline lookup yields CDR1 MNHEY and CDR2 SMNVEV (reference sequence). V lost 3 bases to trimming and J lost 2 bases; unmatched junction nucleotides: 8. CDR3 loop: CASSLLRQGINYGYTF. CDR3 sequence (DNA): TGTGCCAGCAGTTTGTTGCGACAGGGGATAAACTATGGCTACACCTTC.

V gene TRBV5-6 combines with J gene TRBJ1-5; D is possibly TRBD1 (6 bases). V lost 2 bases and J 0 bases, leaving 12 bases between the germline ends. The CDR3 totals 16 residues. Per germline, CDR1 SGHDT and CDR2 YYEEEE. This CDR3 is CASSFQTGNSNQPQHF. The CDR3 region has the DNA TGTGCCAGCAGCTTCCAAACAGGGAATAGCAATCAGCCCCAGCATTTT.

The chain couples TRBV7-3 to TRBJ2-2, with 11 bases that match TRBD2. With V trimmed by 5 bases and J by 8 bases, 19 bases remained unmatched. The germline gives CDR1 SGHTA, CDR2 FQGTGA. The CDR3 sequence is 19 residues long. The CDR3 nucleotides are TGTGCCAGCAGCCCTACCAACCTAGCGGGAGGTGTTGGATCGGGGGAGCTGTTTTTT. Translation: CASSPTNLAGGVGSGELFF.